One and the same sample provided the 11 T cell receptor beta chains below, sequenced in a study of blood T cells in healthy people across ages. Next came a second PCR, run for roughly 6 to 11 cycles, which used a sample-barcoded 5' primer along with a J-beta primer mix. In TCRdb, the 5' RACE reads were re-called with MiXCR into one record per CDR3 protein. The sample lists hundreds of thousands of distinct CDR3 sequences; roughly 25% were seen once. Separately, the same data were catalogued under a study of T cells of mothers and their children.

The sequenced material came from blood. These receptors originate from a boy aged 5 to 17 in good health.

This chain connects TRBV4-2 to TRBJ2-7; a weak D match, TRBD2 (6 bases). The CDR3 has 16 residues. The germline V and J ends were trimmed by 1 base and 5 bases, with 18 bases remaining between them. The germline V gene has CDR1 LGHNA and CDR2 YNFKEQ. The CDR3 DNA reads as TGTGCCAGCAGCCAAGGGAGGGGCCTGGGGTCCGACGAGCAGTACTTC. Its protein is CASSQGRGLGSDEQYF.

This clonotype was seen a few times. The chain joins TRBV5-1 to TRBJ2-2, with 13 bases identical to TRBD2. The CDR3 loop spans 14 amino acids. Germline V CDR1 and CDR2: SGHRS, YFSETQ. Trimming at V came to 7 bases and at J to 4 bases, leaving 1 base not matched to a gene. The CDR3 DNA reads as TGCGCCAGCGGACTAGCGGGGGTCACCGGGGAGCTGTTTTTT. Amino acid sequence: CASGLAGVTGELFF.

This clonotype was counted only a few times. The CDR3 spells CASSATTGRRTAYEQYF. In DNA form, the CDR3 reads TGCGCCAGCAGCGCTACCACGGGACGCCGAACGGCCTACGAGCAGTACTTC. The J gene is TRBJ2-7, the V gene TRBV5-1; either TRBD1 or TRBD2 may supply D (5 bases each). The CDR3 sequence is 17 residues long. Trimming took 4 bases from V and 2 from J, leaving 22 bases between them. Germline CDR1 SGHRS, CDR2 YFSETQ. The complete variable domain, with remaining parts taken from reference TRBV5-1 and TRBJ2-7, reads KAGVTQTPRYLIKTRGQQVTLSCSPISGHRSVSWYQQTPGQGLQFLFEYFSETQRNKGNFPGRFSGRQFSNSRSEMNVSTLELGDSALYLCASSATTGRRTAYEQYFGPGTRLTVT.

Only a few counts were recorded for this clonotype. CDR3 in amino acids: CASGPTGKGGRANEKLFF. The CDR3 nucleotides are TGTGCCAGCGGACCGACAGGGAAAGGGGGTCGGGCTAATGAAAAACTGTTTTTT. V usage is TRBV27 and J usage is TRBJ1-4, with 7 bases matching TRBD1. The CDR3 covers 18 residues. The junction had 18 bases not matched to a gene; V was cut back by 8 bases and J by 3 bases. Germline CDR1 is MNHEY and CDR2 is SMNVEV (reference sequence).

This clonotype has a single count. The junction shows a germline mismatch at one end, possibly a read error. The chain recombines TRBV12-3 or TRBV12-4 with TRBJ1-3; TRBD1 agrees at 8 bases. This CDR3 is 14 amino acids long. The chain's CDR3 is CASSLGTGRNTIYF. CDR3 in DNA: TGTGCCAGCAGTTTAGGGACAGGGAGAAACACTATATATTTT.

V usage is TRBV12-3 or TRBV12-4 and J usage is TRBJ2-3; tentative D call: TRBD1 (5 bases). V lost 2 bases and J lost 4, with 10 bases in between. The CDR3 runs to 14 residues. CDR3 nucleotide sequence: TGTGCCAGCAGTTTAAGGGGAAGGGCAGATACGCAGTATTTT. It specifies CASSLRGRADTQYF.

The V call is TRBV7-9, the J call TRBJ2-1, with 7 bases that match TRBD1. Per germline, CDR1 SEHNR and CDR2 FQNEAQ (reference sequence). The CDR3 length is 15 residues. Trimming removed 4 bases from V and 5 bases from J; junction bases left unmatched: 8. The CDR3 bases are TGTGCCAGCAGCTCACAGGGGCTGTGGGACAATGAGCAGTTCTTC. Its protein is CASSSQGLWDNEQFF.

This clonotype was observed a few times. The chain joins TRBV10-1 to TRBJ2-1; the D gene is possibly TRBD2 (7 bases). Judging by the DNA end, TRBJ2-5 fits better; the J call may be wrong. The CDR3 is 13 amino acids. Per the germline V gene, CDR1 is WNHNN and CDR2 is SYGVQD (reference sequence). Here the CDR3 reads CASNGGPRETQYF. The CDR3 coding sequence is TGCGCCAGCAACGGGGGGCCCCGGGAGACCCAGTACTTC.

This clonotype appeared a few times. V usage is TRBV9 and J usage is TRBJ2-7; D remains ambiguous. V was shortened by 7 bases and J by 6 bases, with 23 bases between the two germline ends. This CDR3 is built from 15 residues. Germline V lookup: CDR1 SGDLS, CDR2 YYNGEE. Here the CDR3 DNA reads TGTGCCAGCTCACTCGGTGGTAGGTCGAGAGGCGAGCAGTACTTC. Its protein product is CASSLGGRSRGEQYF.

This clonotype was observed a handful of times. The genes are TRBV25-1 and TRBJ2-5; no firm D call. V shed 3 bases and J shed 5 bases, with 10 bases lying between them. Per germline, CDR1 MGHDK and CDR2 SYGVNS. There are 13 residues in the CDR3. This chain's CDR3 is CASSESTVETQYF. The CDR3 nucleotides are TGTGCCAGCAGTGAGTCTACAGTGGAGACCCAGTACTTC.

The V call is TRBV15, the J call TRBJ1-2; tentatively, D is TRBD1 (6 bases). The CDR3 spans 15 residues. The germline V and J ends were trimmed by 0 bases and 7 bases, with 15 bases remaining between them. Germline V gives CDR1 LNHNV, CDR2 YYDKDF (reference sequence). The CDR3 DNA sequence: TGTGCCACCAGCAGAGATCAAGGGGGGGCTGGTGGCTACACCTTC. Translated, it gives CATSRDQGGAGGYTF.